This T cell receptor beta chain was found in a study of T cell repertoires in cytomegalovirus infection (dated by TCRdb to about 2019). Study-level background: Peptide stimulations targeted recently identified HLA-C-restricted CMV epitopes, whose presentation resists viral immunomodulation, together with well-studied HLA-B-restricted epitopes. The HLA type of each donor mattered for the analysis, because public TCR beta signatures pointed to carriage of CMV infection along with the matching HLA type.

A note on this clonotype: The antigen it binds to is not known. Per-base quality was not reported, and no clone a single base away is much larger than it.

Sample treatment or condition, as interpreted from the label and publication: in vitro stimulation with specific CMV peptide epitopes to enrich CMV-specific T cells. The paper as a whole reports these results and caveats: Cumulative frequency of public TCR beta family members discriminated carriers of CMV infection plus the relevant HLA type in this cohort and an independent approximately 340-donor cohort. The ex vivo response was dominated by HLA-C-restricted CMV-specific TCR beta clonotypes, which also provided the single most frequent clonotype in two of eight donors.

CDR1 and CDR2 are read off the germline V gene (reference sequence) as SEHNR and FQNEAQ. The junction shows trimming of 2 bases on V and 13 bases on J, plus 12 bases between the germline ends. The CDR3 sequence holds 12 residues, the cysteine and phenylalanine included. Only the CDR3 portion is preserved as DNA: 36 bases, with reading frame beginning at the first base. Sequencing instrument: Illumina HiSeq 1500. TCRdb handled the public reads itself, with Q25 trimming in fastp and clone calling in MiXCR, and kept productive beta chains. Rows merge per CDR3 protein into single entries with the most common DNA and genes. The sample contains approximately 910,000 distinct CDR3 sequences, 31% of them found a single time. The ten largest clones represent roughly an eighth of the sample.

The TCR comes from a human donor in good health (CMV status not recorded). Some clones in this sample may be carry-over from other donors' samples. The chain is made from TRBV7-9 and TRBJ2-1, with TRBD2 perhaps the D gene, on 5 matching bases. The sample consisted of cultured CD8+ T cells from PBMCs, taken from culture after CMV antigen stimulation. The sequence in DNA is TGTGCCAGCAGCTTAAGAGGGCGGCCCCAGTTCTTC. The translation is CASSLRGRPQFF.